The T cell receptor beta chain described here comes from a study of cytomegalovirus exposure and HLA in healthy donors. This clone was detected a few times. Its antigen is as yet unknown. The CDR3 runs to 15 residues. The ends were cut back, 5 bases at V and 1 base at J, with 15 bases in the middle. In germline, CDR1 is GTSNPN, CDR2 SVGIG (reference sequence). Study results and caveats: Within the data, a cluster of highly shared sequence variants was likely a sequencing artifact.

PCR primers comprised 60 Vbeta and 13 Jbeta primers. The repertoire was sequenced with immunoSEQ multiplex PCR; TCRdb's copy has only in-frame clones and lacks some. The table shows around 150,000 clones, with 80% occurring only once. This receptor was obtained from a man younger than 30 in good health and CMV-seropositive. The gene calls are TRBV30 and TRBJ1-3; D might be TRBD1 (5 bases). Input material: PBMCs. As DNA, the CDR3 is TGTGCCTGGGTAGGCCGGGGGTCTTCTGGAAACACCATATATTTT. It yields the protein CAWVGRGSSGNTIYF.